This TCR beta chain appears in the sequencing data of a study of shared clonotypes between healthy human individuals. Points from the study as a whole: Larger estimated richness was generally seen in naive subsets than in memory subsets. Shared clonotypes across all four donors exceeded non-shared ones in generation probability.

The repertoire was sequenced with immunoSEQ multiplex PCR; TCRdb's copy has only in-frame clones and lacks some. The sample has about 600,000 clones; 97% are singletons. Note on this clone: Its antigen is as yet unknown.

The clonotype originates from a woman aged 25-40 years in good health. The sequenced material came from naive CD4+ T cells sorted from blood. This sample's subset: CD45RA+ positively selected.

This CDR3 is CASSGSGNTIYF. The CDR3 nucleotides are TGTGCCAGCAGCGGCAGTGGAAACACCATATATTTT. The rearrangement links TRBV5-4 to TRBJ1-3; D call uncertain. Trimming took off 4 bases at V and 3 bases at J, with 5 bases between the two ends. Germline assignment: CDR1 SGHNT and CDR2 YYREEE (reference sequence). This CDR3 has 12 residues.